The rows below give T cell receptor beta chains drawn from one sample of a study of blood T cell repertoires in COVID-19. Sequencing used immunoSEQ multiplex PCR; TCRdb keeps in-frame clones, though not all of them. This table has 160,000 or so clones, 79% appearing once. The sequencing sample was made of peripheral blood. These receptor sequences come from a woman in her sixties with COVID-19, enrolled during active disease. Each CDR3 is given with its conserved first and last residue. A D gene is named only where the DNA matches it firmly. A clone size is listed for some rows: how often the clone was seen (once, few, many), or a class if it is expanded.

v_call: TRBV28; d_call: -; cdr3_length: 13; clone_size: -; j_call: TRBJ1-4; cdr3_aa: CASSLIQSEKLFF; cdr3_nt: TGTGCCAGCAGTTTAATCCAGTCGGAAAAACTGTTTTTT
v_call: TRBV9; d_call: -; cdr3_length: 11; clone_size: -; j_call: TRBJ2-7; cdr3_aa: CASRGRYEQYF; cdr3_nt: TGTGCCAGCAGGGGGAGGTACGAGCAGTACTTC
v_call: TRBV18; d_call: -; cdr3_length: 19; clone_size: -; j_call: TRBJ1-4; cdr3_aa: CASSPSPPHSDRAREKLFF; cdr3_nt: TGTGCCAGCTCACCGTCCCCCCCTCATAGCGACCGAGCTCGTGAAAAACTGTTTTTT
v_call: TRBV6-5; d_call: -; cdr3_length: 15; clone_size: -; j_call: TRBJ1-2; cdr3_aa: CASRHDSSSNYGYTF; cdr3_nt: TGTGCCAGCAGACACGACAGCTCGTCTAACTATGGCTACACCTTC
v_call: TRBV28; d_call: TRBD2; cdr3_length: 19; clone_size: -; j_call: TRBJ2-1; cdr3_aa: CASSYPLLVAGISYNEQFF; cdr3_nt: TGTGCCAGCAGCTACCCCTTACTTGTAGCGGGGATATCCTACAATGAGCAGTTCTTC
v_call: TRBV29-1; d_call: -; cdr3_length: 13; clone_size: -; j_call: TRBJ2-2; cdr3_aa: CSVVGRNTGELFF; cdr3_nt: TGCAGCGTTGTGGGCAGAAACACCGGGGAGCTGTTTTTT
v_call: TRBV18; d_call: TRBD1; cdr3_length: 18; clone_size: -; j_call: TRBJ2-6; cdr3_aa: CASSPRDRVYSGANVLTF; cdr3_nt: TGTGCCAGCTCACCCCGGGACAGAGTATACTCTGGGGCCAACGTCCTGACTTTC
v_call: TRBV7-6; d_call: TRBD2; cdr3_length: 17; clone_size: -; j_call: TRBJ2-5; cdr3_aa: CASSLVASGTLQETQYF; cdr3_nt: TGTGCCAGCAGCTTAGTAGCTAGCGGGACCCTTCAAGAGACCCAGTACTTC
v_call: TRBV4-3; d_call: -; cdr3_length: 14; clone_size: -; j_call: TRBJ2-7; cdr3_aa: CASSRNRDSGEQYF; cdr3_nt: TGCGCCAGCAGTCGCAACAGGGATTCGGGTGAGCAGTACTTC
v_call: TRBV27; d_call: TRBD1; cdr3_length: 15; clone_size: few; j_call: TRBJ1-1; cdr3_aa: CASRPRGGGGTEAFF; cdr3_nt: TGTGCCAGCAGACCCCGAGGGGGCGGCGGCACTGAAGCTTTCTTT